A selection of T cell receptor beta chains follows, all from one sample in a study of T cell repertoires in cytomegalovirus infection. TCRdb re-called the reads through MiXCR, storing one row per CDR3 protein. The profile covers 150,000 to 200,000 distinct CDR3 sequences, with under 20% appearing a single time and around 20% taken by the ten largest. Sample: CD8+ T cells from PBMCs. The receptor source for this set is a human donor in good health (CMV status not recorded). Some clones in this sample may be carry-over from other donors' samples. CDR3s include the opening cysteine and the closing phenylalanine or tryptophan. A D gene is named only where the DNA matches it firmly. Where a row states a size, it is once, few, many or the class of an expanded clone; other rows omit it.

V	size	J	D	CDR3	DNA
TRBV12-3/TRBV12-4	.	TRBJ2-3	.	CASSLVATDTQYF	TGTGCCAGCAGCTTGGTCGCCACAGATACGCAGTATTTT
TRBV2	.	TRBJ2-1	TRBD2	CASRRGGSSYNEQFF	TGTGCCAGCAGACGGGGGGGGTCTTCCTACAATGAGCAGTTCTTC
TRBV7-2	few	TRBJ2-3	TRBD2	CASSLNSLAGAILGQYF	TGTGCCAGCAGCTTAAATAGCCTAGCGGGAGCTATACTAGGGCAGTATTTT
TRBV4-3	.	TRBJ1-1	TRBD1	CASSQSHGTGPMNTEAFF	TGCGCCAGCAGCCAGTCCCACGGGACAGGACCGATGAACACTGAAGCTTTCTTT
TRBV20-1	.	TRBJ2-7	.	CSARIPTGGREQYF	TGCAGTGCTAGGATCCCTACCGGCGGAAGGGAGCAGTACTTC
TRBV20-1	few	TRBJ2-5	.	CSARDPGDPEETQYF	TGCAGTGCTAGGGACCCAGGCGACCCAGAAGAGACCCAGTACTTC
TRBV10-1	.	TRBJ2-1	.	CASSESGSKGNEQFF	TGCGCCAGCAGTGAGTCGGGAAGTAAGGGGAATGAGCAGTTCTTC
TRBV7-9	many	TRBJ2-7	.	CASSPTGNEQYF	TGTGCCAGCAGCCCCACAGGGAACGAGCAGTACTTC
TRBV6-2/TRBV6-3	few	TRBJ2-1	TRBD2	CASSYRASGSYNEQFF	TGTGCCAGCAGTTACAGGGCTAGCGGGAGTTACAATGAGCAGTTCTTC
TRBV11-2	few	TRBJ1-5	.	CASSFLRRSYSNQPQHF	TGTGCCAGCAGCTTTCTTCGACGGAGCTATAGCAATCAGCCCCAGCATTTT
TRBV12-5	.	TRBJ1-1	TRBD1	CASGLVRTGTMNTEAFF	TGTGCTAGTGGTTTGGTAAGGACAGGGACCATGAACACTGAAGCTTTCTTT
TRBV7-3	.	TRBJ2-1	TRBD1	CASSSSRDRGNNEQFF	TGTGCCAGCAGCTCTTCCCGGGACAGGGGGAACAATGAGCAGTTCTTC
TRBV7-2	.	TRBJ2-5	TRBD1	CASSLRDRVLETQYF	TGTGCCAGCAGCTTAAGGGACAGGGTTCTGGAGACCCAGTACTTC
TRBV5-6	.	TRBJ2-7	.	CASSSGRSYEQYF	TGTGCCAGCAGTTCGGGACGCAGCTACGAGCAGTACTTC
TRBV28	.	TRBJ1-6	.	CASRATERNSPLHF	TGTGCCAGCAGAGCCACGGAGCGGAATTCACCCCTCCACTTT
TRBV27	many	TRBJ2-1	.	CASRLKNRVKSYNEQFF	TGTGCCAGCAGACTCAAGAACAGGGTGAAAAGCTACAATGAGCAGTTCTTC
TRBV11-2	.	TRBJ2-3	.	CASSLDSRADTQYF	TGTGCCAGCAGCTTAGATAGCAGAGCAGATACGCAGTATTTT
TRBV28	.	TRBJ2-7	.	CASSRGGQAYEQYF	TGTGCCAGCAGTCGTGGGGGGCAGGCCTACGAGCAGTACTTC
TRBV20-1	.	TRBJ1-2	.	CSARSGATYGYTF	TGCAGTGCTAGATCAGGGGCTACCTATGGCTACACCTTC
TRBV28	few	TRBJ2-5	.	CASSFVGIETQYF	TGTGCCAGCAGTTTTGTGGGTATAGAGACCCAGTACTTC
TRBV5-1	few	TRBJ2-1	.	CASSLNGGMDNEQFF	TGCGCCAGCAGCTTGAATGGGGGAATGGACAATGAGCAGTTCTTC
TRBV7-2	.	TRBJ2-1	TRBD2	CASSFYGLAGDEQFF	TGTGCCAGCAGCTTTTATGGACTAGCGGGCGATGAGCAGTTCTTC
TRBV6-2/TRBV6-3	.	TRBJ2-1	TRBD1	CASSLPGGEYNEQFF	TGTGCCAGCAGTTTGCCAGGGGGAGAATACAATGAGCAGTTCTTC
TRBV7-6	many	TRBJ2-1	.	CASSPRTGNNEQFF	TGTGCCAGCAGCCCCCGGACTGGAAACAATGAGCAGTTCTTC
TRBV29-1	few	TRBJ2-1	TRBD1	CSVAGQVSSYNEQFF	TGCAGCGTTGCGGGACAGGTGAGCTCCTACAATGAGCAGTTCTTC
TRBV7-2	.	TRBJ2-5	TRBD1	CASRGTGYGETQYF	TGTGCCAGCAGAGGGACAGGGTATGGAGAGACCCAGTACTTC
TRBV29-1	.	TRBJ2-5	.	CSVPLGETQYF	TGCAGCGTTCCCTTAGGAGAGACCCAGTACTTC
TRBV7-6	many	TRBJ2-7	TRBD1	CASSLGGQGSYEQYF	TGTGCCAGCAGCTTAGGAGGACAGGGCTCCTACGAGCAGTACTTC
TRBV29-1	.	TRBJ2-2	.	CSVEQGGNGELFF	TGCAGCGTTGAACAGGGTGGGAACGGGGAGCTGTTTTTT
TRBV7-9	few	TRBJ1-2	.	CASSQGNANGYTF	TGTGCCAGCAGCCAAGGGAACGCTAATGGCTACACCTTC
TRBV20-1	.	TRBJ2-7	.	CSAMGRNSYEQYF	TGCAGTGCTATGGGGAGGAACTCCTACGAGCAGTACTTC
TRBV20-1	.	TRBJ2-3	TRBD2	CSATGLAPDTQYF	TGCAGTGCTACCGGACTAGCTCCAGATACGCAGTATTTT
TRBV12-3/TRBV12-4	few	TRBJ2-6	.	CASSLQVSGANVLTF	TGTGCCAGCAGCTTACAGGTCTCTGGGGCCAACGTCCTGACTTTC
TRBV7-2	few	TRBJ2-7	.	CASSSRDRPLFYEQYF	TGTGCCAGCAGCTCCCGTGACAGGCCCCTCTTCTACGAGCAGTACTTC
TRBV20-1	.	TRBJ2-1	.	CSARKGQRGRADNEQFF	TGCAGTGCTAGAAAAGGTCAGCGCGGGCGGGCCGACAATGAGCAGTTCTTC
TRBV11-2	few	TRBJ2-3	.	CASSQTIADTQYF	TGTGCCAGCAGCCAAACCATCGCAGATACGCAGTATTTT
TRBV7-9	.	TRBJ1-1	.	CASSSFRRKEAEAFF	TGTGCCAGCAGCTCCTTTCGGAGGAAGGAGGCTGAAGCTTTCTTT
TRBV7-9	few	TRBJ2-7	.	CASSPPDKHAYEQYF	TGTGCCAGCAGCCCCCCTGACAAACACGCCTACGAGCAGTACTTC
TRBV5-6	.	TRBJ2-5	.	CASSLPGLETQYF	TGTGCCAGCAGCTTGCCGGGGTTAGAGACCCAGTACTTC
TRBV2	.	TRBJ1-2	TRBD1	CASSEGTGAIDGYTF	TGTGCCAGCAGTGAAGGGACAGGGGCCATAGATGGCTACACCTTC
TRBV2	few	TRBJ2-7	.	CASSGTVNRHEQYF	TGTGCCAGCAGTGGGACAGTTAATCGGCACGAGCAGTACTTC